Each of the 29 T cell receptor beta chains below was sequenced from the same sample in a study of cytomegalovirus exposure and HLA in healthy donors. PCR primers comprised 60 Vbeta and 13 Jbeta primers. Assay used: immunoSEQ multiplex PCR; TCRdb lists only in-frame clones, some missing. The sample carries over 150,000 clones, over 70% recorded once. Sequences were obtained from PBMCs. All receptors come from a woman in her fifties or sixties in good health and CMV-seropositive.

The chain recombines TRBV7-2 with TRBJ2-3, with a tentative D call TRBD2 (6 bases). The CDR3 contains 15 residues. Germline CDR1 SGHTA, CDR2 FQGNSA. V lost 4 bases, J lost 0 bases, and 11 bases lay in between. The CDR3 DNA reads TGTGCCAGCAGCTCCGGACTAACTAGCACAGATACGCAGTATTTT. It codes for CASSSGLTSTDTQYF.

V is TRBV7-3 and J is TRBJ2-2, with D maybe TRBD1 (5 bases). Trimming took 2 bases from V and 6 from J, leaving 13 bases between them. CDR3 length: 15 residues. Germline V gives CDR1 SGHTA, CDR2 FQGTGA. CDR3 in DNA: TGTGCCAGCAGCTTATTGGGGAAAGGGGCCGGGGAGCTGTTTTTT. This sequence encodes CASSLLGKGAGELFF.

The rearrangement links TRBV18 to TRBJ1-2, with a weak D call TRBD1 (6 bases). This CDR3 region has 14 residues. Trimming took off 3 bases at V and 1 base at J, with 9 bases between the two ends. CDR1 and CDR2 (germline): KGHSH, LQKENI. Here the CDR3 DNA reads TGTGCCAGCTCACCCCCAGGGGTTAACTATGGCTACACCTTC. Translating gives CASSPPGVNYGYTF.

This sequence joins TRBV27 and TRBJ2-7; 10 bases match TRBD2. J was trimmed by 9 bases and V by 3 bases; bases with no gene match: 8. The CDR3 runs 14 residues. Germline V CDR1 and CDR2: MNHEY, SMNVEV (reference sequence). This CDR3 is CASSFQNSGGLQYF. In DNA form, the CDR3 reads TGTGCCAGCAGTTTTCAGAATAGCGGGGGGCTGCAGTACTTC.

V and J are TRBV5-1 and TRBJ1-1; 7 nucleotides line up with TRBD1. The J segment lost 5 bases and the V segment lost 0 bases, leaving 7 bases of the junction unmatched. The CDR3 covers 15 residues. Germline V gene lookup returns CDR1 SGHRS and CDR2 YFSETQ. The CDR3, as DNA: TGCGCCAGCAGCTTGGGCCGACAGGGTAGGACTGAAGCTTTCTTT. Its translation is CASSLGRQGRTEAFF.

The CDR3 DNA reads as TGTGCCAGCAGCCCAGGGGCCGGTTTCAATCAGCCCCAGCATTTT. Protein sequence: CASSPGAGFNQPQHF. The rearrangement joins TRBV9 to TRBJ1-5, with a weak D call TRBD1 (6 bases). Germline loops: CDR1 SGDLS, CDR2 YYNGEE. The germline V and J ends were trimmed by 4 bases and 3 bases, with 14 bases remaining between them. The CDR3 has 15 residues.

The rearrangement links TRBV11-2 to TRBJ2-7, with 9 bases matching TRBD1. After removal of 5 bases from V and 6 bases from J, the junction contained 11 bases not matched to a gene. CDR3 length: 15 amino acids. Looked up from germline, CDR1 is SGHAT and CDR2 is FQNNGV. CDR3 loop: CASSLPGTGLVEQYF. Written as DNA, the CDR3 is TGTGCCAGCAGCCTCCCCGGGACAGGGTTGGTCGAGCAGTACTTC.

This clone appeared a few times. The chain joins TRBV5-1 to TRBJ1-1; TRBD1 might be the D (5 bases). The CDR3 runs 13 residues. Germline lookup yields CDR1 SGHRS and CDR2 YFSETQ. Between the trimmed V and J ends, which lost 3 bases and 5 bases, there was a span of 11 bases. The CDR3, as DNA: TGCGCCAGCAGCTCCAGGGTAGATACTGAAGCTTTCTTT. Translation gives CASSSRVDTEAFF.

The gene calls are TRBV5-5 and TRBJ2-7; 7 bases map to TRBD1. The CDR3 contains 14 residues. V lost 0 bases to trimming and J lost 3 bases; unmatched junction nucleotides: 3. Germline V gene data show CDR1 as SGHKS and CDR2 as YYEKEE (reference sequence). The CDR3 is CASSLEGTVYEQYF. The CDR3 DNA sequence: TGTGCCAGCAGCTTGGAAGGGACAGTCTACGAGCAGTACTTC.

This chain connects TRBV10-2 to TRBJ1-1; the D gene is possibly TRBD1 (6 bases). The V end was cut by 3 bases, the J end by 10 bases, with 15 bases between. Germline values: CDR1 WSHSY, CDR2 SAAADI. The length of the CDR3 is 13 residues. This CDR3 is CASSDKVDSRAFF. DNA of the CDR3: TGCGCCAGCAGTGATAAGGTGGACAGCAGAGCTTTCTTT.

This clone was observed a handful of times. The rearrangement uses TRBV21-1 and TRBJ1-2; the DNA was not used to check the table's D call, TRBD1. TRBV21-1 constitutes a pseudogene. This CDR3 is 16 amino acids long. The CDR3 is CASSQEDDRLVYGYTF. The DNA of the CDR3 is TGTGCCAGCAGCCAAGAAGACGACAGACTTGTCTATGGCTACACCTTC.

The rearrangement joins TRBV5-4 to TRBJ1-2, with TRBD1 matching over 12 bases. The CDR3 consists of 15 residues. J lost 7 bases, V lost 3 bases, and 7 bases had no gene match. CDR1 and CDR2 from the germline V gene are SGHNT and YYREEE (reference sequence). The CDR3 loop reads CASSSPGQGASGYTF. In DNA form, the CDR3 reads TGTGCCAGCAGCTCGCCGGGACAGGGGGCCAGTGGCTACACCTTC.

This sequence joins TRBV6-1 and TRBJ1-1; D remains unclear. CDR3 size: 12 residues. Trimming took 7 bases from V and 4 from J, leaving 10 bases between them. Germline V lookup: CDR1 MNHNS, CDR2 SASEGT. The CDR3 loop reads CASIGVVTEAFF. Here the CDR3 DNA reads TGTGCCAGCATCGGGGTAGTCACTGAAGCTTTCTTT.

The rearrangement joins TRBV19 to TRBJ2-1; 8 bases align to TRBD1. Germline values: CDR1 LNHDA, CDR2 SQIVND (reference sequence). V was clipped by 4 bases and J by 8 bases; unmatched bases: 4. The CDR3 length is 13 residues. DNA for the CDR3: TGTGCCAGTAGTAACAGGGGGACAGATGAGCAGTTCTTC. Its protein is CASSNRGTDEQFF. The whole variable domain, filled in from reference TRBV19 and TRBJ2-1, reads DGGITQSPKYLFRKEGQNVTLSCEQNLNHDAMYWYRQDPGQGLRLIYYSQIVNDFQKGDIAEGYSVSREKKESFPLTVTSAQKNPTAFYLCASSNRGTDEQFFGPGTRLTVL.

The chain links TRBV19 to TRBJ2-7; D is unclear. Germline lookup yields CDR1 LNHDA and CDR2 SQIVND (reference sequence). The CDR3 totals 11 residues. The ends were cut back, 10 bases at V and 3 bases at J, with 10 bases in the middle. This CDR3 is CATRMGYEQYF. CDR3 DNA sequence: TGTGCCACCAGGATGGGCTACGAGCAGTACTTC.

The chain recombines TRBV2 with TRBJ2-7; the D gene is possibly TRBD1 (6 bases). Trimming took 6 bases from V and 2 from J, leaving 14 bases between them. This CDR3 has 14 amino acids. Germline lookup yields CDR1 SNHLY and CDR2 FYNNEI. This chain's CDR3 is CASRWGLLTYEQYF. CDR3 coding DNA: TGTGCCAGCAGATGGGGGCTTCTGACCTACGAGCAGTACTTC.

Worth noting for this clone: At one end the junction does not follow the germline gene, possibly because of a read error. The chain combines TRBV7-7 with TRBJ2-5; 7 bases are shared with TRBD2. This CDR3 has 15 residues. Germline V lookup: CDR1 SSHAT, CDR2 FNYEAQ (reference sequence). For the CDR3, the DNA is TGTGCTAGCAGCTTAGCGGGCGGGAGTGGCGTAACCCAGTACTTC. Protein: CASSLAGGSGVTQYF. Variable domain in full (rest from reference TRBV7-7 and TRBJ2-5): GAGVSQSPRYKVTKRGQDVTLRCDPISSHATLYWYQQALGQGPEFLTYFNYEAQPDKSGLPSDRFSAERPEGSISTLTIQRTEQRDSAMYRCASSLAGGSGVTQYFGPGTRLLVL.

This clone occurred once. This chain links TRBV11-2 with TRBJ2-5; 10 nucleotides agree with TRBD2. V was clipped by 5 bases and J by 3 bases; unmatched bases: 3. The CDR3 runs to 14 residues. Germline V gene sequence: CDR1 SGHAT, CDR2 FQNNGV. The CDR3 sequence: CASSTLAGEETQYF. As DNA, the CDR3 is TGTGCCAGCAGCACCCTAGCGGGAGAAGAGACCCAGTACTTC.

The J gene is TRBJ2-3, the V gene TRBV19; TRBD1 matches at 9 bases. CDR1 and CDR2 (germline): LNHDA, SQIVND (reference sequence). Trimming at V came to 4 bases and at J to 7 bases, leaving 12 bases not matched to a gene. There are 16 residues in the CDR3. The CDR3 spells CASSTPGQGLINTQYF. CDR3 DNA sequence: TGTGCCAGTAGTACACCGGGACAGGGCCTAATCAATACGCAGTATTTT.

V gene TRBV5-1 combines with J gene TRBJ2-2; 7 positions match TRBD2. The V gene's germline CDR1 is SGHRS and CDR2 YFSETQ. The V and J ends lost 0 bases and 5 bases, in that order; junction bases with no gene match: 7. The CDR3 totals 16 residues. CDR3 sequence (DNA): TGCGCCAGCAGCTTGGCCGGCCCGCGGGAGACCGGGGAGCTGTTTTTT. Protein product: CASSLAGPRETGELFF.

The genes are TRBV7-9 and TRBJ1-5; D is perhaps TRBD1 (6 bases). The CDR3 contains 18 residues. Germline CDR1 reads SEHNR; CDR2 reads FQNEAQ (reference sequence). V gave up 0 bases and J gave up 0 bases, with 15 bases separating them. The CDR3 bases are TGTGCCAGCAGCTTAGCGACAGGAGTATTCCTTAGCAATCAGCCCCAGCATTTT. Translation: CASSLATGVFLSNQPQHF. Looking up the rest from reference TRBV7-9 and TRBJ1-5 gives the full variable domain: DTGVSQNPRHKITKRGQNVTFRCDPISEHNRLYWYRQTLGQGPEFLTYFQNEAQLEKSRLLSDRFSAERPKGSFSTLEIQRTEQGDSAMYLCASSLATGVFLSNQPQHFGDGTRLSIL.

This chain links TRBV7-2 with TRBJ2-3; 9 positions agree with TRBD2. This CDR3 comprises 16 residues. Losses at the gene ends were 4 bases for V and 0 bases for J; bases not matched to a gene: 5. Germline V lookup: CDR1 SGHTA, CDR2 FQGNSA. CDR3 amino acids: CASSSRLAESTDTQYF. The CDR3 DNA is TGTGCCAGCAGCTCTAGACTAGCGGAAAGCACAGATACGCAGTATTTT.

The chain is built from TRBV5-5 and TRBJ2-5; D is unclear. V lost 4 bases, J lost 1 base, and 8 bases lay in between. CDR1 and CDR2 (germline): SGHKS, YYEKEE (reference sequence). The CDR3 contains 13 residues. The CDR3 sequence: CASSPRFQETQYF. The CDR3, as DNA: TGTGCCAGCAGCCCACGGTTCCAAGAGACCCAGTACTTC. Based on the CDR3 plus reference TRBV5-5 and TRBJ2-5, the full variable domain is DAGVTQSPTHLIKTRGQQVTLRCSPISGHKSVSWYQQVLGQGPQFIFQYYEKEERGRGNFPDRFSARQFPNYSSELNVNALLLGDSALYLCASSPRFQETQYFGPGTRLLVL.

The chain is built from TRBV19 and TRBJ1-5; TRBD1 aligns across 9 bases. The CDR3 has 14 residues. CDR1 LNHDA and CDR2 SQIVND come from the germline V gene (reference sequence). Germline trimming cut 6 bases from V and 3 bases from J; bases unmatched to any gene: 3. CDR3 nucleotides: TGTGCCAGTAGGTGGACAGGGGACAATCAGCCCCAGCATTTT. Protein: CASRWTGDNQPQHF.

The CDR3 here is CASSEIGSLGANVLTF. DNA of the CDR3: TGTGCCAGCAGTGAAATCGGGTCCCTGGGGGCCAACGTCCTGACTTTC. V and J are TRBV25-1 and TRBJ2-6; D unclear. The CDR3 runs to 16 residues. Germline V gives CDR1 MGHDK, CDR2 SYGVNS. Deletions cut 2 bases from V and 4 bases from J, with 12 bases between.

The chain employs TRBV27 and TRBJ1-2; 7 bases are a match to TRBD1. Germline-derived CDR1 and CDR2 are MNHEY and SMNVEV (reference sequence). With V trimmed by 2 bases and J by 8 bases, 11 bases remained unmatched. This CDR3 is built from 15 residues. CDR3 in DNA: TGTGCCAGCAGTTTAACGGCGGACAGGTCGGGGGGCTACACCTTC. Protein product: CASSLTADRSGGYTF.

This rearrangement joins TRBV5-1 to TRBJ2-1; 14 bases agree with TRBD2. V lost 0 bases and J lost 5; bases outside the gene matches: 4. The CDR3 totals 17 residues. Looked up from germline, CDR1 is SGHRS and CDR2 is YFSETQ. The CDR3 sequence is CASSLGPTSGRDNEQFF. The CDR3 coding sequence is TGCGCCAGCAGCTTGGGGCCGACTAGCGGGAGGGACAATGAGCAGTTCTTC.

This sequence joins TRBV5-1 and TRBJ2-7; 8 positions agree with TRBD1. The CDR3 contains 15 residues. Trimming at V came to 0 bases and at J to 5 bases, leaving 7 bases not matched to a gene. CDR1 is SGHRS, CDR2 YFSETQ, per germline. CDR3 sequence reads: CASSLAGQETHEQYF. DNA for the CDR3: TGCGCCAGCAGCTTGGCGGGACAGGAGACCCACGAGCAGTACTTC.

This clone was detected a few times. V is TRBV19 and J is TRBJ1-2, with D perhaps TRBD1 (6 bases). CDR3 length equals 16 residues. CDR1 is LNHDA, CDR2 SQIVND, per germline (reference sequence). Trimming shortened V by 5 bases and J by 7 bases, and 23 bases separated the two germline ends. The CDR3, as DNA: TGTGCCAGTAGTCCCCCCATAGCCACAGGGCCTACTGGCTACACCTTC. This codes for CASSPPIATGPTGYTF.